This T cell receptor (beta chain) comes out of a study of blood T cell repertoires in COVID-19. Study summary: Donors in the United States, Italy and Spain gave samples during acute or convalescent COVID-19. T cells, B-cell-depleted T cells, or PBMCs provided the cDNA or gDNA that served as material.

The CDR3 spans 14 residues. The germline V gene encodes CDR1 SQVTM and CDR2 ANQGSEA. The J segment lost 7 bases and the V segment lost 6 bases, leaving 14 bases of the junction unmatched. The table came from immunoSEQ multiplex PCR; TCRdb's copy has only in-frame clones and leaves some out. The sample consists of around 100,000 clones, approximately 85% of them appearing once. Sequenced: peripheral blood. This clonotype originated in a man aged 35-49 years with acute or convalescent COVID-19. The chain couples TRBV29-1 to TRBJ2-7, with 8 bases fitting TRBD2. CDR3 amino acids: CSVGLLAGPAEQYF. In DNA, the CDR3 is TGCAGCGTGGGGCTTTTAGCGGGACCGGCGGAGCAGTACTTC.